Listed here is a single T cell receptor beta chain. The antigen is unknown. The sample originates from a study of T cell repertoires in cytomegalovirus infection. Study in general: CMV epitopes in the study were HLA-C-restricted (recently identified) and HLA-B-restricted (well studied). In public TCR beta signatures, there were indications of both CMV infection and matching HLA type.

Overall study findings and caveats: CMV-specific HLA-C-restricted TCR beta clonotypes dominated the ex vivo response.

Each CDR3 protein is one row after TCRdb ran MiXCR on the reads. The sample gives 400,000 to 600,000 distinct CDR3 sequences, more than 40% of which show up once; around 45% is in the top ten. The specimen was cultured PBMCs, collected from culture after CMV antigen stimulation. The sequence came from a human donor in good health (CMV status not recorded). Some clones in this sample may be carry-over from other donors' samples.

The CDR3 nucleotides read TGTGCCAGCAGTCCTCTGGGGAAAAACTATGGCTACACCTTC. Amino acid sequence: CASSPLGKNYGYTF. The chain links TRBV27 to TRBJ1-2; no reliable D call. This CDR3 spans 14 amino acids. Germline CDR1 reads MNHEY; CDR2 reads SMNVEV (reference sequence). V was shortened by 5 bases and J by 2 bases, with 12 bases between the two germline ends.